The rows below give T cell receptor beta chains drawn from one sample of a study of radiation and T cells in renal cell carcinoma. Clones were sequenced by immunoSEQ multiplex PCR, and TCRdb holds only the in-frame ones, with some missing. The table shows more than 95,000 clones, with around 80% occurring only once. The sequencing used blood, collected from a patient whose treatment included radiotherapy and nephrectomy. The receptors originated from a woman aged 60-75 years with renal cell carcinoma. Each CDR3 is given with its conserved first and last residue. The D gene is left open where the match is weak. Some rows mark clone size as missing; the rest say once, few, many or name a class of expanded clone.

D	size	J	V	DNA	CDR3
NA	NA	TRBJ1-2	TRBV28	TGTGCCAGCAGTTTATTCGAGGCTAACTATGGCTACACCTTC	CASSLFEANYGYTF
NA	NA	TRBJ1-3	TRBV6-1	TGTGCCAGCAGTGAATCTGGGTCCCCTGGAAACACCATATATTTT	CASSESGSPGNTIYF
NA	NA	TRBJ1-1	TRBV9	TGTGCCAGCAGCGTACGCGGGACGGCAAACAACCTGAACACTGAAGCTTTCTTT	CASSVRGTANNLNTEAFF
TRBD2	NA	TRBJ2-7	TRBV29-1	TGCAGCGCTGGAGATCCGGGAGGGTCTTCGTACGAGCAGTACTTC	CSAGDPGGSSYEQYF
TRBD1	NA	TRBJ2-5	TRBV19	TGTGCCAGTAGTAGGACAGGTCGTGGGCGAGAGACCCAGTACTTC	CASSRTGRGRETQYF
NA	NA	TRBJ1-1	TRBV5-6	TGTGCCAGCAGCTCCGACAGAGGGGGGCATACTGAAGCTTTCTTT	CASSSDRGGHTEAFF
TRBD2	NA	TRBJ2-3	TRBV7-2	TGTGCCAGCAGCTTTCGACTAGCGGTGGGCACAGATACGCAGTATTTT	CASSFRLAVGTDTQYF
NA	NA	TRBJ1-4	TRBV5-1	TGTGCCAGCAGCTTGGTAGGGGCTACTAATGAAAAACTGTTTTTT	CASSLVGATNEKLFF
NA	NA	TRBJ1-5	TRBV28	TGTGCCATCACAACCGGGACACAGAATCAGCCCCAGCATTTT	CAITTGTQNQPQHF
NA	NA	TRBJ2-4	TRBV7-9	TGTGCCAGCAGCTTTAGTAGCCAAATAAACATTCAGTACTTC	CASSFSSQINIQYF
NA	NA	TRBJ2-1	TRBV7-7	TGTGCTAGCAGCTTAGGCCCGGCGGATGAGCAGTTCTTC	CASSLGPADEQFF
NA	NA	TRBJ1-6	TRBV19	TGTGCCAGTAGTATATCGGGCAGGGAGGATTCACCCCTCCACTTT	CASSISGREDSPLHF
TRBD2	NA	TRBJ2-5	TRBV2	TGTGCCAGCAGTAGTTTGGGGAGGGAAGAGACCCAGTACTTC	CASSSLGREETQYF
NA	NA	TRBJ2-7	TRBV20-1	TGCAGTGCTCAGGAAGTCCACGAGCAGTACTTC	CSAQEVHEQYF
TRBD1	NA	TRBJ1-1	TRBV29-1	TGCAGCGTCGGACAGGGGGCTGGTGCTTTCTTT	CSVGQGAGAFF
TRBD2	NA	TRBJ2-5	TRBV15	TGTGCCACCAGCGACTTTAGTACGGTAGCGGGTGCTCAAGAGACCCAGTACTTC	CATSDFSTVAGAQETQYF
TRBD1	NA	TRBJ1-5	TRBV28	TGTGCCAGCAGTTTATCGACAGGGAGGCGCAATCAGCCCCAGCATTTT	CASSLSTGRRNQPQHF
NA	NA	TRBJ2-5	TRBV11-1	TGTGCCAGCAGCTTTGACTGGTCGCGCCCGGCCCAGTACTTC	CASSFDWSRPAQYF
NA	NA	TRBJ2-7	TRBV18	TGTGCCAGCTCACGGACAGTTACCTACGAGCAGTACTTC	CASSRTVTYEQYF
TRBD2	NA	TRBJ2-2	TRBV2	TGTGCCAGCAGAGGTTGGCGGGGGGACACCGGGGAGCTGTTTTTT	CASRGWRGDTGELFF
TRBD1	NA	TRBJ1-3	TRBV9	TGTGCCAGCAGCGCGACGGGACAGGTTATGGGGGCTGGAAACACCATATATTTT	CASSATGQVMGAGNTIYF
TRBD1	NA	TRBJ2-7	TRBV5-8	TGTGCCAGCAGCCGGGACAGATCCTACGAGCAGTACTTC	CASSRDRSYEQYF
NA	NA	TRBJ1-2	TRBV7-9	TGTGCCAGCAGCTTAGAGAGCGCATCTGGAGGCTACACCTTC	CASSLESASGGYTF
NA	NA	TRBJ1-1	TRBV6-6	TGTGCCAGCAGTCCGGGCGGAACGATTACCACTGAAGCTTTCTTT	CASSPGGTITTEAFF
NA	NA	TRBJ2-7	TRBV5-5	TGTGCCAGCAGCTTGGATCGGGACGGGACCTACGAGCAGTACTTC	CASSLDRDGTYEQYF
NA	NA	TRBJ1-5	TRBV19	TGTGCCAGTAGTATGGCGACATCCGGAAGCAATCAGCCCCAGCATTTT	CASSMATSGSNQPQHF
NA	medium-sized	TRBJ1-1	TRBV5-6	TGTGCCAGCAGCCTCAGGGGCGGCACTGAAGCTTTCTTT	CASSLRGGTEAFF
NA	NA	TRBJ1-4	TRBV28	TGTGCCAGCGAGGACAGAACTAATGAAAAACTGTTTTTT	CASEDRTNEKLFF
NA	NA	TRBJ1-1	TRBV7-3	TGTGCCAGCAGCCCGGCCTGGGGCGCTGAAGCTTTCTTT	CASSPAWGAEAFF
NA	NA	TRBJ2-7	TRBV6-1	TGTGCCATCCGACTGGGCTCCTACGAGCAGTACTTC	CAIRLGSYEQYF
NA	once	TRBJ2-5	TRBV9	TGTGCCAGCAGCGTAAGTGCGCTAGGCCCCCAAGAGACCCAGTACTTC	CASSVSALGPQETQYF
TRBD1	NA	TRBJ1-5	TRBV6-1	TGTGCCAGCAGTGATGGGATTGACAGGGGGCCGAATCAGCCCCAGCATTTT	CASSDGIDRGPNQPQHF
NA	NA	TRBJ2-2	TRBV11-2	TGTGCCAGCAGCTTAGATGGGCCCCCGGCCTACACCGGGGAGCTGTTTTTT	CASSLDGPPAYTGELFF
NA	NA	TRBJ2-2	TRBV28	TGTGCCAGCAGCCCACAACGGGCCTCGAACACCGGGGAGCTGTTTTTT	CASSPQRASNTGELFF
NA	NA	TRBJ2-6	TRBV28	TGTGCCAGCAGTCTCGGGGGGGCCAACGTCCTGACTTTC	CASSLGGANVLTF
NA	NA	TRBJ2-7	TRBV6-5	TGTGCCACCTTTCGCCCAACAACCTACGAGCAGTACTTC	CATFRPTTYEQYF
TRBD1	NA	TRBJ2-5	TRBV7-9	TGTGCCAGCAGCTTAAATAGACAGGGGGCTCAAGAGACCCAGTACTTC	CASSLNRQGAQETQYF
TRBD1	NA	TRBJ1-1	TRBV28	TGTGCCAGCAGTTTATCGGACAGGTGGGCTGAAGCTTTCTTT	CASSLSDRWAEAFF
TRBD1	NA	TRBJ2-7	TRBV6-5	TGTGCCAGCAGTTACTCTTTTGGACAGGACTCCTACGAGCAGTACTTC	CASSYSFGQDSYEQYF
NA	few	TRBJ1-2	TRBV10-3	TGTGCCATCAGTGACAGCTCCGACTATGGCTACACCTTC	CAISDSSDYGYTF
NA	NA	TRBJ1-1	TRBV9	TGTGCCAGCAGCGTAGGTGTAAACGGGGGAACTGAAGCTTTCTTT	CASSVGVNGGTEAFF
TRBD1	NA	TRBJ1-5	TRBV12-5	TGTGCTAGTGGTTTGACCTCCGGTACAGGGGGCCTAATGAATCAGCCCCAGCATTTT	CASGLTSGTGGLMNQPQHF
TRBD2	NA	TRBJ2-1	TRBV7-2	TGTGCCAGCAGCTTGACTAGCGGGGGGGCTTATGAGCAGTTCTTC	CASSLTSGGAYEQFF
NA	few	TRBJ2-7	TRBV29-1	TGCAGCTACCGAGGGACGGGCTCCTACGAGCAGTACTTC	CSYRGTGSYEQYF
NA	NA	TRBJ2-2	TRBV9	TGTGCCAGCAGCGTCTCCGGCGGGCAGGGCTCCACCGGGGAGCTGTTTTTT	CASSVSGGQGSTGELFF
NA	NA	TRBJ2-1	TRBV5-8	TGTGCCAGCAGCTTGGGAGGTTGGCAGAACAATGAGCAGTTCTTC	CASSLGGWQNNEQFF
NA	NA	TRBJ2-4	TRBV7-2	TGTGCCAGCAGCTTAGACAGAAGTAACATTCAGTACTTC	CASSLDRSNIQYF
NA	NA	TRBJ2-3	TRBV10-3	TGTGCCATCAGTGAGTGGACGCGGGATACGCAGTATTTT	CAISEWTRDTQYF
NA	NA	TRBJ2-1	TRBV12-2	TGTGCAAGTCGCTTACCTTATTATCCGGGACTAGCGGGGCTCCTCGGAAATGAGCAGTTCTTC	CASRLPYYPGLAGLLGNEQFF
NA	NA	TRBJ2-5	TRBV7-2	TGTGCCAGCAGCTTAGTCGGTCGGGCAGGGAGAACTTTAGAGACCCAGTACTTC	CASSLVGRAGRTLETQYF
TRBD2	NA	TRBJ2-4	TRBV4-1	TGCGCCAGCAGCCCAGGACTAGCGGGGGGGCGAGCCAAAAACATTCAGTACTTC	CASSPGLAGGRAKNIQYF
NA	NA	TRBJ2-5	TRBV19	TGTGCCAGTAGATTAGCGGATAAAGAGACCCAGTACTTC	CASRLADKETQYF
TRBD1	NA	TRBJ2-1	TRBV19	TGTGCCAGTAGTATAGGTTGGGGACAGGGTGACGAGCAGTTCTTC	CASSIGWGQGDEQFF
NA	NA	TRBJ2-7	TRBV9	TGTGCCAGCACTCGGGACGGCGGGGCCTACGAGCAGTACTTC	CASTRDGGAYEQYF
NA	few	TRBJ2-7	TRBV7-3	TGTGCCAGCAGCCCTACCATGGCGGAATACGAGCAGTACTTC	CASSPTMAEYEQYF
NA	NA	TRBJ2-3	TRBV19	TGTGCCAGTAGTGCCGCGGGACCATCCGATACGCAGTATTTT	CASSAAGPSDTQYF
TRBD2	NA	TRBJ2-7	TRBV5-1	TGCGCCAGCAGCCCGGGACTAGCGGGGCACGAGCAGTACTTC	CASSPGLAGHEQYF
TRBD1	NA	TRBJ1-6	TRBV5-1	TGCGCCAGCAGCGGGACAGAAAGCTATAATTCACCCCTCCACTTT	CASSGTESYNSPLHF
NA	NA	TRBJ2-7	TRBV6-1	TGTGCCAGCAGAGAGGGGCCAACTAGTCTCGGCGAGCAGTACTTC	CASREGPTSLGEQYF